This T cell receptor beta chain was sequenced for a study of shared clonotypes between healthy human individuals. Study-wide results and caveats: Memory subsets had estimated richness that was generally smaller than that of naive subsets.

CDR3 length: 14 amino acids. Germline V gene lookup returns CDR1 PRHDT and CDR2 FYEKMQ (reference sequence). V trimming: 6 bases; J trimming: 10 bases; junction bases outside the gene matches: 11. As to this clone: Its antigen is as yet unknown.

The authors' processing: ImmunoSEQ sequences covered only the junction and lacked quality scores; filtering therefore differed. The assay was immunoSEQ multiplex PCR, and TCRdb's table has in-frame clones only and misses some. V and J calls plus clone size are reproduced from that table; the DNA served to infer D and trimming. The repertoire holds about 2.2 million clones, with roughly 95% as singletons. Naive-designated CD8 cells lacked CD45RO, were positively enriched for CCR7, and omitted terminally differentiated effector memory CD45RA+ cells. Sequencing was performed on naive CD8+ T cells from PBMCs. J is TRBJ2-1 and V is TRBV13, with 8 bases aligning to TRBD2. The source is a man younger than 35 in good health. Some clones in this sample may be carry-over from other donors' samples. The CDR3: CASRPQTGLVEQFF. In DNA, the CDR3 is TGTGCCAGCAGACCACAAACGGGACTAGTCGAGCAGTTCTTC.